A single sample gave rise to the 27 T cell receptor beta chains below, sequenced in a study of CD8+CD57+ T cells in acquired aplastic anemia. Patients chosen for sequencing had shown CD8+CD57+ cell expansion by flow cytometry. Genomic DNA constituted the template upon which TCR beta VDJ and CDR3 profiling was performed. In TCRdb, the reads were re-called with MiXCR into one record per CDR3 protein. Seen here are about 43,000 distinct CDR3 sequences, about 63% observed once, and the top ten hold just under 60%. Material for sequencing was sorted CD4+, CD8+, or CD8+CD57+ T cells (not recorded which) from PBMCs. Receptors originate from a human donor with aplastic anemia.

This rearrangement joins TRBV7-8 to TRBJ2-3; 7 bases align to TRBD2. The germline CDR1 and CDR2 sequences are SGHVS and FQNEAQ. J lost 1 base, V lost 8 bases, and 9 bases had no gene match. There are 15 residues in the CDR3. Here the CDR3 reads CASFSVREGTDTQYF. In nucleotides, the CDR3 is TGTGCCAGCTTCTCGGTCCGGGAGGGCACAGATACGCAGTATTTT.

The chain couples TRBV9 to TRBJ1-1, with 7 bases that match TRBD1. The V segment lost 4 bases and the J segment 1 base; nucleotides outside the gene matches: 10. The germline gives CDR1 SGDLS, CDR2 YYNGEE. CDR3 length: 16 residues. The CDR3 DNA sequence: TGTGCCAGCAGCTCAAAGGGGGCGCGAGGGAACACTGAAGCTTTCTTT. Translated: CASSSKGARGNTEAFF. Variable domain in full (rest from reference TRBV9 and TRBJ1-1): DSGVTQTPKHLITATGQRVTLRCSPRSGDLSVYWYQQSLDQGLQFLIQYYNGEERAKGNILERFSAQQFPDLHSELNLSSLELGDSALYFCASSSKGARGNTEAFFGQGTRLTVV.

This clonotype came up many times. CDR3 sequence (DNA): TGTGCCAGCAGCGGTCTAATCCAGGGGGAAGCTTTCTTT. The encoded protein is CASSGLIQGEAFF. V usage is TRBV9 and J usage is TRBJ1-1, with D perhaps matching TRBD1 (6 bases). The CDR3 totals 13 residues. Trimming removed 3 bases from V and 8 bases from J, with 14 bases in between. The V gene's germline CDR1 is SGDLS and CDR2 YYNGEE.

This clonotype has more than one count but fewer than ten. This chain links TRBV5-5 with TRBJ2-3; D possibly matches TRBD1 or TRBD2 (6 bases each). The CDR3 totals 17 residues. V was pared by 4 bases and J by 1 base, with 19 bases between. Per the germline V gene, CDR1 is SGHKS and CDR2 is YYEKEE (reference sequence). The DNA of the CDR3 is TGTGCCAGCAGCCCCGCCGGGGGCGGGGTAGGCACAGATACGCAGTATTTT. It yields the protein CASSPAGGGVGTDTQYF. The full variable domain, rest sourced from reference TRBV5-5 and TRBJ2-3, is DAGVTQSPTHLIKTRGQQVTLRCSPISGHKSVSWYQQVLGQGPQFIFQYYEKEERGRGNFPDRFSARQFPNYSSELNVNALLLGDSALYLCASSPAGGGVGTDTQYFGPGTRLTVL.

The rearrangement links TRBV6-5 to TRBJ1-5, with 9 bases fitting TRBD1. The CDR3 spans 14 residues. The junction had 3 bases not matched to a gene; V was cut back by 4 bases and J by 5 bases. Germline V gene lookup returns CDR1 MNHEY and CDR2 SVGAGI. The CDR3 region has the DNA TGTGCCAGCAGTTTACAGGGGGCAGATCAGCCCCAGCATTTT. This translates into CASSLQGADQPQHF.

The chain is built from TRBV11-1 and TRBJ1-3, with D hard to call. Germline loops: CDR1 SGHAT, CDR2 FQDESV (reference sequence). The V end was cut by 1 base, the J end by 2 bases, with 12 bases between. The CDR3 length is 16 residues. This CDR3 reads CASSLGAGSAGNTIYF. As DNA, the CDR3 is TGTGCCAGCAGCTTAGGCGCAGGCTCGGCTGGAAACACCATATATTTT.

In the case of this clonotype: With a much larger clone just one base away, this may be a read error. The chain joins TRBV10-3 to TRBJ2-1; D not certain. CDR3 length: 12 amino acids. Trimming shortened V by 3 bases and J by 0 bases, and 0 bases separated the two germline ends. Germline-derived CDR1 and CDR2 are ENHRY and SYGVKD. CDR3 residues: CAISDSYNEQFF. The CDR3 bases are TGTGCCATCAGTGACTCCTACAATGAGCAGTTCTTC.

This sequence joins TRBV5-6 and TRBJ2-3; D may be TRBD2 (6 bases). Per the germline V gene, CDR1 is SGHDT and CDR2 is YYEEEE. V was trimmed by 3 bases and J by 2 bases, leaving 13 bases between them. The CDR3 covers 15 residues. This CDR3 reads CASSSLWRDTDTQYF. The CDR3 nucleotides read TGTGCCAGCAGCTCCCTTTGGAGGGACACAGATACGCAGTATTTT. Full variable domain (remainder filled in from reference TRBV5-6 and TRBJ2-3): DAGVTQSPTHLIKTRGQQVTLRCSPKSGHDTVSWYQQALGQGPQFIFQYYEEEERQRGNFPDRFSGHQFPNYSSELNVNALLLGDSALYLCASSSLWRDTDTQYFGPGTRLTVL.

The rearrangement joins TRBV25-1 to TRBJ1-4; D is undetermined. CDR1 is MGHDK and CDR2 is SYGVNS in the germline V gene. Trimming stripped 3 bases from V and 8 bases from J, with 16 bases between. This CDR3 has 15 amino acids. This CDR3 is CASSDLRPHGEKLFF. CDR3 sequence (DNA): TGTGCCAGCAGTGATCTTCGCCCCCATGGGGAAAAACTGTTTTTT. Full variable domain (remainder filled in from reference TRBV25-1 and TRBJ1-4): EADIYQTPRYLVIGTGKKITLECSQTMGHDKMYWYQQDPGMELHLIHYSYGVNSTEKGDLSSESTVSRIRTEHFPLTLESARPSHTSQYLCASSDLRPHGEKLFFGSGTQLSVL.

The chain recombines TRBV15 with TRBJ1-6; D not resolved. This CDR3 region has 14 residues. The germline gives CDR1 LNHNV, CDR2 YYDKDF (reference sequence). V dropped 3 bases and J dropped 6 bases, with 9 bases sitting between them. The CDR3: CATSRGNSNSPLHF. CDR3 sequence (DNA): TGTGCCACCAGCAGGGGGAACAGTAATTCACCCCTCCACTTT. The entire variable domain, with the rest obtained from reference TRBV15 and TRBJ1-6, is as follows: DAMVIQNPRYQVTQFGKPVTLSCSQTLNHNVMYWYQQKSSQAPKLLFHYYDKDFNNEADTPDNFQSRRPNTSFCFLDIRSPGLGDTAMYLCATSRGNSNSPLHFGNGTRLTVT.

This clonotype has ten or more counts. The chain couples TRBV10-3 to TRBJ2-7; 9 nucleotides align to TRBD2. The V gene's germline CDR1 is ENHRY and CDR2 SYGVKD. CDR3 length equals 13 residues. The ends lost 10 bases at V and 3 bases at J; junction bases unmatched: 7. CDR3 DNA: TGTGCCACCCGACTAGCGGCTTTCTACGAGCAGTACTTC. Its protein product is CATRLAAFYEQYF.

The chain is built from TRBV19 and TRBJ2-7; D gene uncertain. The germline V and J ends were trimmed by 0 bases and 2 bases, with 8 bases remaining between them. The germline V gene encodes CDR1 LNHDA and CDR2 SQIVND (reference sequence). The CDR3 extends over 14 amino acids. The CDR3 loop reads CASSIDDGAYEQYF. The CDR3, as DNA: TGTGCCAGTAGTATAGACGACGGTGCCTACGAGCAGTACTTC.

Only a few counts were recorded for this clonotype. The chain carries TRBV15 and TRBJ1-6; D call uncertain. Germline V gene sequence: CDR1 LNHNV, CDR2 YYDKDF (reference sequence). This CDR3 region has 15 residues. V lost 6 bases to trimming and J lost 3 bases, with 12 bases between them. The CDR3 coding sequence is TGTGCCACCAGTCGCGAGGGTGGCTATAATTCACCCCTCCACTTT. Translated: CATSREGGYNSPLHF. Using reference TRBV15 and TRBJ1-6 for the parts outside the CDR3, the full variable domain is DAMVIQNPRYQVTQFGKPVTLSCSQTLNHNVMYWYQQKSSQAPKLLFHYYDKDFNNEADTPDNFQSRRPNTSFCFLDIRSPGLGDTAMYLCATSREGGYNSPLHFGNGTRLTVT.

The genes are TRBV6-2 or TRBV6-3 and TRBJ1-6; 10 bases are shared with TRBD1. The CDR3 covers 15 residues. J was trimmed by 6 bases and V by 2 bases; bases with no gene match: 1. Germline V gives CDR1 MNHEY, CDR2 SVGEGT. The chain's CDR3 is CASSYRTGGNSPLHF. CDR3 nucleotides: TGTGCCAGCAGTTACCGGACAGGGGGTAATTCACCCCTCCACTTT.

This clonotype has a count of ten or more. The gene calls are TRBV9 and TRBJ1-4; TRBD1 might be the D (5 bases). Trimming stripped 4 bases from V and 7 bases from J, with 11 bases between. The germline V gene has CDR1 SGDLS and CDR2 YYNGEE. This CDR3 is 13 amino acids long. In DNA, the CDR3 is TGTGCCAGCAGCCCTACCCAGGGTGAAAAACTGTTTTTT. Encoded protein: CASSPTQGEKLFF. Drawing the rest from reference TRBV9 and TRBJ1-4, the complete variable domain is DSGVTQTPKHLITATGQRVTLRCSPRSGDLSVYWYQQSLDQGLQFLIQYYNGEERAKGNILERFSAQQFPDLHSELNLSSLELGDSALYFCASSPTQGEKLFFGSGTQLSVL.

A note on this clonotype: A read error may be the cause here, since a much bigger clone is one base away. The chain carries TRBV4-1 and TRBJ1-1, with D perhaps TRBD1 (6 bases). Germline assignment: CDR1 MGHRA and CDR2 YSYEKL. The CDR3 totals 15 residues. CDR3 nucleotides: TGCGCCAGCACCCAAGGTCCCCAGGGGACAACTGGAGCTTTCTTT. Protein product: CASTQGPQGTTGAFF.

This clonotype occurred a few times. The V and J genes are TRBV3-1 and TRBJ2-3, with 8 bases fitting TRBD2. Per germline, CDR1 LGHDT and CDR2 YNNKEL (reference sequence). V trimming: 5 bases; J trimming: 3 bases; junction bases outside the gene matches: 10. The CDR3 sequence is 16 residues long. The CDR3 DNA reads as TGTGCCAGCAGCTCTCTTTACGGGGGGGGGACAGATACGCAGTATTTT. Its protein is CASSSLYGGGTDTQYF.

The chain combines TRBV27 with TRBJ2-7; D call uncertain. Trimming removed 2 bases from V and 6 bases from J, with 14 bases in between. Germline CDR1 reads MNHEY; CDR2 reads SMNVEV (reference sequence). The CDR3 has 14 residues. The CDR3 DNA reads TGTGCCAGCAGTTTACTCGGCCCGATCCGCGAGCAGTACTTC. It codes for CASSLLGPIREQYF.

The chain joins TRBV7-6 to TRBJ2-7; D is unclear. The V end was cut by 5 bases, the J end by 4 bases, with 12 bases between. This CDR3 spans 13 amino acids. CDR1 and CDR2 from the germline V gene are SGHVS and FNYEAQ. In nucleotides, the CDR3 is TGTGCCAGCAGCCCTCTGCCCCAGTACGAGCAGTACTTC. This translates into CASSPLPQYEQYF. Full variable domain (rest looked up from reference TRBV7-6 and TRBJ2-7): GAGVSQSPRYKVTKRGQDVALRCDPISGHVSLYWYRQALGQGPEFLTYFNYEAQQDKSGLPNDRFSAERPEGSISTLTIQRTEQRDSAMYRCASSPLPQYEQYFGPGTRLTVT.

The chain is built from TRBV29-1 and TRBJ1-2, with D possibly being TRBD1 (6 bases). Trimming stripped 5 bases from V and 0 bases from J, with 16 bases between. Germline lookup yields CDR1 SQVTM and CDR2 ANQGSEA. The CDR3 covers 15 residues. The CDR3 reads CSVRLVGGANYGYTF. CDR3 sequence (DNA): TGCAGCGTTCGCCTCGTAGGGGGTGCTAACTATGGCTACACCTTC.

The rearrangement links TRBV11-1 to TRBJ1-5, with a tentative D call TRBD1 (6 bases). Trimming removed 4 bases at V and 1 base at J, with 14 bases between. Per the germline V gene, CDR1 is SGHAT and CDR2 is FQDESV (reference sequence). The CDR3 has 16 residues. The CDR3 DNA sequence: TGTGCCAGCAGCTCTACAGGGTCGTCGAGCAATCAGCCCCAGCATTTT. It translates to CASSSTGSSSNQPQHF.

The genes are TRBV5-1 and TRBJ1-2; 7 nucleotides match TRBD1. The ends lost 4 bases at V and 2 bases at J; junction bases unmatched: 5. The CDR3 spans 14 residues. Germline CDR1 reads SGHRS; CDR2 reads YFSETQ. DNA for the CDR3: TGCGCCAGCAGCGAGGACAGGTTCAACTATGGCTACACCTTC. It codes for CASSEDRFNYGYTF. Using reference TRBV5-1 and TRBJ1-2 for the parts outside the CDR3, the full variable domain is KAGVTQTPRYLIKTRGQQVTLSCSPISGHRSVSWYQQTPGQGLQFLFEYFSETQRNKGNFPGRFSGRQFSNSRSEMNVSTLELGDSALYLCASSEDRFNYGYTFGSGTRLTVV.

This clonotype was detected once. This chain links TRBV2 with TRBJ1-5; no reliable D call. The CDR3 sequence is 14 residues long. CDR1 is SNHLY, CDR2 FYNNEI, per germline. Trimming pared 3 bases from V and 0 bases from J, leaving 6 bases between. CDR3 nucleotide sequence: TGTGCCAGCAGTGACTCATATAGCAATCAGCCCCAGCATTTT. Amino acid sequence: CASSDSYSNQPQHF. The whole variable domain, remainder taken from reference TRBV2 and TRBJ1-5, is EPEVTQTPSHQVTQMGQEVILRCVPISNHLYFYWYRQILGQKVEFLVSFYNNEISEKSEIFDDQFSVERPDGSNFTLKIRSTKLEDSAMYFCASSDSYSNQPQHFGDGTRLSIL.

The chain is built from TRBV2 and TRBJ2-5; D uncertain. V lost 7 bases, J lost 3 bases, and 6 bases lay in between. Germline loops: CDR1 SNHLY, CDR2 FYNNEI. This CDR3 spans 11 amino acids. The CDR3 nucleotides read TGTGCCAGCAAAACAGAAGAGACCCAGTACTTC. Translating gives CASKTEETQYF.

The chain uses TRBV2 and TRBJ1-3; D perhaps matches TRBD1 (6 bases). V lost 4 bases and J 4 bases, leaving 14 bases between the germline ends. The V gene's germline CDR1 is SNHLY and CDR2 FYNNEI. The CDR3 sequence is 15 residues long. In nucleotides, the CDR3 is TGTGCCAGCAGTGCTATGCAGGGGTCCGGAAACACCATATATTTT. It specifies CASSAMQGSGNTIYF.

V gene TRBV2 combines with J gene TRBJ1-6, with D unresolved. The CDR3 totals 13 residues. Trimming removed 3 bases at V and 7 bases at J, with 7 bases between. In germline, CDR1 is SNHLY, CDR2 FYNNEI. CDR3 sequence: CASSDGHNSPLHF. CDR3 nucleotides: TGTGCCAGCAGTGATGGGCACAATTCACCCCTCCACTTT.

V and J are TRBV10-1 and TRBJ2-3, with a possible D match to TRBD2 (5 bases). The CDR3 runs 15 residues. Trimming left V 5 bases short and J 1 base short, with 13 bases between. Germline assignment: CDR1 WNHNN and CDR2 SYGVQD (reference sequence). The CDR3 nucleotides read TGCGCCAGCAGTCCCGGGGAGCAGGGCACAGATACGCAGTATTTT. Encoded protein: CASSPGEQGTDTQYF.